The clone carrying this T cell receptor (beta chain) was detected a few times. This specimen comes from a study of blood T cell repertoires in COVID-19. Study details: The origin of the acute and convalescent COVID-19 samples was the United States, Italy and Spain.

After removal of 7 bases from V and 5 bases from J, the junction contained 6 bases not matched to a gene. This CDR3 region has 14 residues. Germline V gene sequence: CDR1 SNHLY, CDR2 FYNNEI. Original handling: Amplification from reference gene primers served as the basis for estimated nucleated cell counts. This table comes from immunoSEQ multiplex PCR, and its TCRdb copy is limited to in-frame clones, with some not included. Clonal size and the V and J genes are those of that table, whereas D and trimming came from the DNA. The table lists about 240,000 clones, around 82% of them singletons. The chain links TRBV2 to TRBJ2-7; TRBD1 aligns across 12 bases. Sequencing was carried out using peripheral blood. The receptor comes from a woman between 65 and 79 years old with acute or convalescent COVID-19. The CDR3 here is CASTWGQGANEQYF. As DNA, the CDR3 is TGTGCCAGCACCTGGGGACAGGGGGCGAACGAGCAGTACTTC.